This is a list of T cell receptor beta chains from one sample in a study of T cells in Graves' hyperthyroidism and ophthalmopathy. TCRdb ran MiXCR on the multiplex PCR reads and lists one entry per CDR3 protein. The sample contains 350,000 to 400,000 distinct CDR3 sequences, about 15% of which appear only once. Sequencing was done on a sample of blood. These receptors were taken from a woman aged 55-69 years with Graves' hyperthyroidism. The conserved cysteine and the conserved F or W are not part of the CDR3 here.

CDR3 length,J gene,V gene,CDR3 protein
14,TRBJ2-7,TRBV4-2,ASSQGTSGSRYEQY
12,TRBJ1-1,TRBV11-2,ASSSDRLNTEAF
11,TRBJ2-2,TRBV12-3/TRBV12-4,ASSLLGVGELF
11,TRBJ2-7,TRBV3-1,ASSQGLDGEQY
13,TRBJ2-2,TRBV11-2,ASSIRQGAGGELF
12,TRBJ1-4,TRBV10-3,AIRAGTGNEKLF
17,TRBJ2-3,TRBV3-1,ASSQEGLGIAESTDTQY
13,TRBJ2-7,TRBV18,ASSRPGQGVYEQY
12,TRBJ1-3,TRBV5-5,ASSAGTSRNTIY
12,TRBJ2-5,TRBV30,AWSNQGGRETQY
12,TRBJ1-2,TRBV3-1,ASSARHRGEGYT
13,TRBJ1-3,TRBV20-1,SAPGSTSGGNTIY
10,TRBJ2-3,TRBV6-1,ASTGAVDTQY
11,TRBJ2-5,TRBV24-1,ATSDYREETQY
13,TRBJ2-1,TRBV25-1,ASSEAGQGLGEQF
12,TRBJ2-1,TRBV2,ASKRAPRDNEQF
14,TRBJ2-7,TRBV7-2,ASSLRGWARSYEQY
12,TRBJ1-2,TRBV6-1,ASSSDISNYGYT
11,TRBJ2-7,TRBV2,ASNGGVLNEQY
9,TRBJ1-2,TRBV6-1,ASNEAFGYT
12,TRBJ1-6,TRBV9,ASSWGQGNSPLH
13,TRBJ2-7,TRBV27,ASSSRPGTNYEQY
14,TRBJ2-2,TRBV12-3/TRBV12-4,ASTRPGGLDTGELF
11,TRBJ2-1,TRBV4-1,ASSQGFRDEQF
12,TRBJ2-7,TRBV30,AWRGNRGHYEQY
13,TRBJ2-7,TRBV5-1,ASTSGDLPSYEQY
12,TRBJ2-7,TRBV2,ASRAGTSGYEQY
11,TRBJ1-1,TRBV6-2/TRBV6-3,ASTEQANTEAF
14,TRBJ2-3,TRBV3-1,ASSPTGLAGTDTQY